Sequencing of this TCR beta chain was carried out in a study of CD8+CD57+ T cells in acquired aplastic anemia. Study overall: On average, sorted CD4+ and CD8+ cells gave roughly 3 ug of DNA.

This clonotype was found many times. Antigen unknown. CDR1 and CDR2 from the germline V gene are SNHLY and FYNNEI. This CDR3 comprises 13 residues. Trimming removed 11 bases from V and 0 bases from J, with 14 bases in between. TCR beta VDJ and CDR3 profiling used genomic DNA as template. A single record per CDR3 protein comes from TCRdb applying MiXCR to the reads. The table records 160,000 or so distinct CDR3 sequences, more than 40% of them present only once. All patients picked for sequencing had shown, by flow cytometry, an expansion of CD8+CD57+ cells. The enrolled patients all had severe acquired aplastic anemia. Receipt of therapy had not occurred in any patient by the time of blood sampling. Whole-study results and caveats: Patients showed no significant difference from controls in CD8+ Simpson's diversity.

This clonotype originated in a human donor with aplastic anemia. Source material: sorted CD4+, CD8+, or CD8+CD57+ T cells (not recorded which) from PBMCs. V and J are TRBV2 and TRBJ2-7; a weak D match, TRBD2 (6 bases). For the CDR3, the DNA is TGTGCCCGCAAGGCCGGGAGCTCCTACGAGCAGTACTTC. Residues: CARKAGSSYEQYF.